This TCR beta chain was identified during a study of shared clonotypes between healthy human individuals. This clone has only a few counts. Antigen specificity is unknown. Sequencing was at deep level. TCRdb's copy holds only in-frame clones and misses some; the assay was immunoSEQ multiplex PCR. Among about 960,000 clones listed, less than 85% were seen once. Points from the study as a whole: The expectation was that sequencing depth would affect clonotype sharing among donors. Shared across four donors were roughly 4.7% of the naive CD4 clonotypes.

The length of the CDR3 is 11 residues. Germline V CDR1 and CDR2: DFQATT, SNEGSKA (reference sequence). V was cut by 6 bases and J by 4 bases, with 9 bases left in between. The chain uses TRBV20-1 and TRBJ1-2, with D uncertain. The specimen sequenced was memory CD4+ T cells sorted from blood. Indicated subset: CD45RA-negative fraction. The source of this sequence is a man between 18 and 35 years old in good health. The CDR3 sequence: CSAFGPYGYTF. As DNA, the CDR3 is TGCAGTGCATTTGGACCCTATGGCTACACCTTC.